The 8 T cell receptor beta chains reported below all come from one sample, sequenced in a study of cytomegalovirus exposure and HLA in healthy donors. This PCR relied on a set of 60 Vbeta primers and 13 Jbeta primers. TCRdb keeps only in-frame clones here, not all; method: immunoSEQ multiplex PCR. In total, the table holds about 55,000 clones. The sample consisted of PBMCs. The receptors stem from a woman aged 55-69 years in good health and CMV-seropositive.

The chain links TRBV7-2 to TRBJ1-6; no definite D call. Germline CDR1 is SGHTA and CDR2 is FQGNSA. The CDR3 runs 12 residues. The germline V and J ends were trimmed by 5 bases and 16 bases, with 15 bases remaining between them. The CDR3 DNA reads TGTGCCAGCAGCCCGGATCTCACGGGACTCCACTTT. Residues: CASSPDLTGLHF.

The chain has TRBV6-1 and TRBJ1-2; TRBD1 agrees at 12 bases. The V gene end was trimmed by 6 bases and the J gene end by 4 bases; junction bases not matched to a gene: 6. This CDR3 contains 15 residues. Per the germline V gene, CDR1 is MNHNS and CDR2 is SASEGT. This CDR3 is CASSPGQGAAYGYTF. The DNA of the CDR3 is TGTGCCAGCAGCCCGGGACAGGGGGCTGCCTATGGCTACACCTTC.

The J gene is TRBJ2-7, the V gene TRBV28, with D tentatively TRBD2 (5 bases). Trimming removed 4 bases from V and 3 bases from J, with 10 bases in between. CDR1 is MDHEN, CDR2 SYDVKM, per germline. This CDR3 is built from 13 residues. The CDR3 reads CASSSDRGYEQYF. The DNA for the CDR3 is TGTGCCAGCAGTTCGGACCGGGGCTACGAGCAGTACTTC. The whole variable domain, filled in from reference TRBV28 and TRBJ2-7, reads DVKVTQSSRYLVKRTGEKVFLECVQDMDHENMFWYRQDPGLGLRLIYFSYDVKMKEKGDIPEGYSVSREKKERFSLILESASTNQTSMYLCASSSDRGYEQYFGPGTRLTVT.

V usage is TRBV28 and J usage is TRBJ1-2; 12 nucleotides agree with TRBD1. CDR3 length equals 17 residues. Trimming removed 3 bases from V and 4 bases from J; junction bases left unmatched: 9. CDR1 and CDR2 (germline): MDHEN, SYDVKM. CDR3 bases: TGTGCCAGCAGTTTGGGGGGAGGGACAGGGGGCACCTATGGCTACACCTTC. As protein: CASSLGGGTGGTYGYTF.

CDR3 in amino acids: CASSPTGSGDQPQHF. The DNA for the CDR3 is TGTGCCAGCAGCCCGACAGGTTCAGGAGATCAGCCCCAGCATTTT. The gene calls are TRBV7-9 and TRBJ1-5; tentatively, D is TRBD1 (6 bases). V was shortened by 5 bases and J by 5 bases, with 16 bases between the two germline ends. Germline-derived CDR1 and CDR2 are SEHNR and FQNEAQ (reference sequence). The CDR3 consists of 15 residues.

V gene TRBV18 combines with J gene TRBJ2-7; perhaps TRBD2 as D (5 bases). CDR3 size: 14 residues. The germline gives CDR1 KGHSH, CDR2 LQKENI. Trimming took off 3 bases at V and 3 bases at J, with 12 bases between the two ends. The CDR3 nucleotides read TGTGCCAGCTCACCTTCGACTACCTACTACGAGCAGTACTTC. Translated, it gives CASSPSTTYYEQYF. The entire variable domain, with the rest obtained from reference TRBV18 and TRBJ2-7, is as follows: NAGVMQNPRHLVRRRGQEARLRCSPMKGHSHVYWYRQLPEEGLKFMVYLQKENIIDESGMPKERFSAEFPKEGPSILRIQQVVRGDSAAYFCASSPSTTYYEQYFGPGTRLTVT.

This rearrangement joins TRBV5-6 to TRBJ2-2; 10 nucleotides line up with TRBD1. V gave up 4 bases and J gave up 2 bases; unmatched junction bases: 5. Germline values: CDR1 SGHDT, CDR2 YYEEEE. This CDR3 contains 16 residues. The CDR3 spells CASSKGTGVNTGELFF. In DNA form, the CDR3 reads TGTGCCAGCAGCAAAGGGACAGGGGTAAACACCGGGGAGCTGTTTTTT.

This chain connects TRBV5-1 to TRBJ1-2, with D possibly being TRBD1 (6 bases). The CDR3 loop spans 15 amino acids. The germline CDR1 and CDR2 sequences are SGHRS and YFSETQ. V lost 0 bases, J lost 8 bases, and 17 bases lay in between. CDR3 sequence: CASSLGDTYTGGYTF. The CDR3 DNA reads as TGCGCCAGCAGCTTGGGGGACACCTATACAGGAGGCTACACCTTC.